The clone carrying this TCR beta chain came up a few times. Its antigen is unknown. Trimming removed 5 bases at V and 5 bases at J, with 15 bases between. This CDR3 contains 14 residues. This record comes from a study of blood T cells in healthy people across ages. Broader study findings: PBMC samples, being unsorted, prevented any conclusive comparison of naive and antigen-experienced cells. Roughly linearly, TCR beta diversity per million T cells fell as age increased. The authors considered diversity estimates from one million T cells to be underestimates.

Then a second PCR, running roughly 7 to 11 cycles, was carried out with a sample-barcoded 5' primer and a J-beta primer mix. A template-switch adaptor containing 12 random nucleotides labeled each cDNA molecule. TCRdb reprocessed the 5' RACE reads with MiXCR, giving one entry per CDR3 protein. This table holds around 1.5 million distinct CDR3 sequences, 40% to 50% found once. Sequenced material: blood. J is TRBJ2-5 and V is TRBV12-3 or TRBV12-4; D perhaps matches TRBD1 (5 bases). The origin of this receptor is a young woman in good health. Here the CDR3 DNA reads TGTGCCAGCAGTCTTACTCAGGGTGTTGAGACCCAGTACTTC. Amino acid sequence: CASSLTQGVETQYF.